A selection of T cell receptor beta chains follows, all from one sample in a study of T cells expressing NK-cell markers. TCRdb re-called the 5' RACE reads and catalogs CDR3 proteins one per entry, DNA excluded. This sample's table reports a few hundred thousand distinct CDR3 sequences. The source material was blood T cells: a sorted CD56 or NKG2C T cell subset, CD4+ or CD8+ T cells, or bulk PBMC T cells (not recorded which). The receptor set was obtained from a woman aged 50 to 60 in good health. CDR3s include the opening cysteine and the closing phenylalanine or tryptophan.

len: 16; j_gene: TRBJ2-5; v_gene: TRBV5-1; CDR3aa: CASPPGLAKREETQYF
len: 15; j_gene: TRBJ1-5; v_gene: TRBV2; CDR3aa: CASSEDSGVSQPQHF
len: 14; j_gene: TRBJ2-1; v_gene: TRBV6-2/TRBV6-3; CDR3aa: CASRPRLALNEQFF
len: 14; j_gene: TRBJ1-4; v_gene: TRBV15; CDR3aa: CATSRVAGGEKLFF
len: 17; j_gene: TRBJ2-3; v_gene: TRBV10-3; CDR3aa: CAIRGKAGAVSTDTQYF
len: 18; j_gene: TRBJ2-3; v_gene: TRBV4-2; CDR3aa: CASSQLAGGLTRTDTQYF
len: 17; j_gene: TRBJ2-4; v_gene: TRBV3-1; CDR3aa: CASSQTQGSIAKNIQYF
len: 12; j_gene: TRBJ2-2; v_gene: TRBV4-1; CDR3aa: CASSPRDGELFF
len: 15; j_gene: TRBJ2-1; v_gene: TRBV6-1; CDR3aa: CASSPRGTGGNEQFF
len: 17; j_gene: TRBJ2-1; v_gene: TRBV10-3; CDR3aa: CAISARYVRAGGNEQFF
len: 13; j_gene: TRBJ1-1; v_gene: TRBV18; CDR3aa: CASSPLGETEAFF
len: 13; j_gene: TRBJ1-1; v_gene: TRBV24-1; CDR3aa: CATSDVKNTEAFF
len: 12; j_gene: TRBJ1-2; v_gene: TRBV2; CDR3aa: CASSLIGYGYTF
len: 15; j_gene: TRBJ2-3; v_gene: TRBV11-2; CDR3aa: CASSLWGASTDTQYF
len: 12; j_gene: TRBJ2-1; v_gene: TRBV5-1; CDR3aa: CASSLEGLEQFF
len: 16; j_gene: TRBJ1-2; v_gene: TRBV20-1; CDR3aa: CSARWDRGSDRDGYTF
len: 13; j_gene: TRBJ2-7; v_gene: TRBV7-8; CDR3aa: CASSATGYYEQYF
len: 13; j_gene: TRBJ2-1; v_gene: TRBV5-6; CDR3aa: CASSLGGSDEQFF
len: 16; j_gene: TRBJ2-3; v_gene: TRBV3-1; CDR3aa: CASSKGQHASTDTQYF
len: 16; j_gene: TRBJ2-2; v_gene: TRBV6-5; CDR3aa: CASSYPAGRDTGELFF
len: 15; j_gene: TRBJ2-5; v_gene: TRBV11-1; CDR3aa: CASSGLAGLQETQYF
len: 14; j_gene: TRBJ1-2; v_gene: TRBV4-1; CDR3aa: CASSPRGTNYGYTF
len: 15; j_gene: TRBJ2-7; v_gene: TRBV3-1; CDR3aa: CASNSQTGSSYEQYF
len: 13; j_gene: TRBJ2-3; v_gene: TRBV18; CDR3aa: CASSPQSTDTQYF
len: 17; j_gene: TRBJ1-4; v_gene: TRBV12-3/TRBV12-4; CDR3aa: CASSFGRGPATNEKLFF
len: 12; j_gene: TRBJ2-7; v_gene: TRBV29-1; CDR3aa: CSVVAAAYEQYF
len: 13; j_gene: TRBJ1-6; v_gene: TRBV12-3/TRBV12-4; CDR3aa: CASSLVRDSPLHF
len: 14; j_gene: TRBJ2-7; v_gene: TRBV24-1; CDR3aa: CATSDPGLGNEQYF
len: 17; j_gene: TRBJ2-5; v_gene: TRBV11-2; CDR3aa: CASSLGRPGPRGETQYF
len: 17; j_gene: TRBJ2-7; v_gene: TRBV4-1; CDR3aa: CASSLTTRAGGRDEQYF
len: 16; j_gene: TRBJ2-3; v_gene: TRBV5-1; CDR3aa: CASSSTTGTRTDTQYF
len: 14; j_gene: TRBJ1-4; v_gene: TRBV7-8; CDR3aa: CASSRTVGYEKLFF
len: 17; j_gene: TRBJ2-4; v_gene: TRBV6-6; CDR3aa: CASRYGTSGNTKNIQYF
len: 13; j_gene: TRBJ2-1; v_gene: TRBV20-1; CDR3aa: CSARVGQYNEQFF
len: 17; j_gene: TRBJ1-6; v_gene: TRBV27; CDR3aa: CASSFAITGQDNSPLHF
len: 15; j_gene: TRBJ1-2; v_gene: TRBV3-1; CDR3aa: CASSQVPGTGVDYTF
len: 13; j_gene: TRBJ2-7; v_gene: TRBV28; CDR3aa: CASNPQGGDEQYF
len: 14; j_gene: TRBJ2-1; v_gene: TRBV4-1; CDR3aa: CASSQRAGYNEQFF
len: 13; j_gene: TRBJ2-1; v_gene: TRBV9; CDR3aa: CASSVTSGRAPFF
len: 16; j_gene: TRBJ2-1; v_gene: TRBV5-1; CDR3aa: CASSFRTSGSYNEQFF
len: 15; j_gene: TRBJ2-7; v_gene: TRBV12-3/TRBV12-4; CDR3aa: CASSWGQGKNYEQYF
len: 13; j_gene: TRBJ2-2; v_gene: TRBV5-1; CDR3aa: CASSEGGTGELFF
len: 16; j_gene: TRBJ2-1; v_gene: TRBV12-3/TRBV12-4; CDR3aa: CASSLYLAFSYNEQFF
len: 19; j_gene: TRBJ1-1; v_gene: TRBV7-8; CDR3aa: CASSRGRVPTRGMNTEAFF
len: 16; j_gene: TRBJ2-7; v_gene: TRBV9; CDR3aa: CASSAHAGGPSYEQYF